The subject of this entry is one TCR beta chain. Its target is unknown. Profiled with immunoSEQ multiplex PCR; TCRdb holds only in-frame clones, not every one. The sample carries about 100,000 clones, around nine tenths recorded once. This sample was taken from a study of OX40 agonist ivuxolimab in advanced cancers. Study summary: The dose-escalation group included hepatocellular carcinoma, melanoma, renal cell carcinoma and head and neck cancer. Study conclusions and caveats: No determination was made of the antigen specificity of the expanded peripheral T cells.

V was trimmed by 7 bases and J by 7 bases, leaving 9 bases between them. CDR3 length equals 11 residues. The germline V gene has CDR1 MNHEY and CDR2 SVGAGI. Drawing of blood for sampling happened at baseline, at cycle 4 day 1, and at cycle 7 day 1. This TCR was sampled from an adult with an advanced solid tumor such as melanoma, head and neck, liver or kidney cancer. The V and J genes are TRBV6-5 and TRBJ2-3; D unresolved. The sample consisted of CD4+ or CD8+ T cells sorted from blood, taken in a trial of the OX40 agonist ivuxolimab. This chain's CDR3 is CASMRRNTQYF. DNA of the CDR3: TGTGCCAGCATGAGAAGGAATACGCAGTATTTT.